Listed here are 20 T cell receptor beta chains from one sample, sequenced in a study of blood T cells in healthy people across ages. Using a J-beta primer mix together with a sample-barcoded 5' primer, a second PCR was run for roughly 7 to 12 cycles. TCRdb reanalysed the 5' RACE reads using MiXCR and keeps one entry per CDR3 protein. Among over 550,000 distinct CDR3 sequences listed, less than 35% were seen once. Input material: blood. The receptors here all came from a woman aged 80 or over in good health.

The chain employs TRBV6-1 and TRBJ1-4, with D maybe TRBD1 (6 bases). V gave up 0 bases and J gave up 3 bases, with 11 bases separating them. Germline lookup yields CDR1 MNHNS and CDR2 SASEGT. CDR3 size: 16 residues. CDR3 nucleotide sequence: TGTGCCAGCAGTGAAGCCGGGGGCATGGCTAATGAAAAACTGTTTTTT. Translating it yields CASSEAGGMANEKLFF.

The chain links TRBV20-1 to TRBJ1-4; possibly TRBD1 for D (6 bases). V lost 6 bases to trimming and J lost 12 bases, with 14 bases between them. This CDR3 has 11 residues. Germline V gives CDR1 DFQATT, CDR2 SNEGSKA (reference sequence). The CDR3 here is CSAERGGELFF. The CDR3 nucleotides read TGCAGTGCCGAAAGGGGGGGCGAACTGTTTTTT.

As concerns this clonotype: This may come from a read error, since a much larger clone is one base off. In DNA form, the CDR3 reads TGTGCCAGCAGCTTCGGCGTGGAAGAGGCCCAGTACTTC. Translated: CASSFGVEEAQYF. The rearrangement uses TRBV5-6 and TRBJ2-7; no clear D. CDR1 and CDR2 from the germline V gene are SGHDT and YYEEEE. The length of the CDR3 is 13 residues. The germline V and J ends were trimmed by 2 bases and 10 bases, with 16 bases remaining between them.

This chain uses TRBV5-1 with TRBJ2-1, with 7 bases identical to TRBD1. Trimming removed 0 bases from V and 5 bases from J; junction bases left unmatched: 5. The CDR3 extends over 15 amino acids. Germline V gives CDR1 SGHRS, CDR2 YFSETQ. The CDR3 loop reads CASSLARGTHNEQFF. DNA for the CDR3: TGCGCCAGCAGCTTGGCCAGGGGGACCCACAATGAGCAGTTCTTC. The variable domain in full, completed from reference TRBV5-1 and TRBJ2-1, reads KAGVTQTPRYLIKTRGQQVTLSCSPISGHRSVSWYQQTPGQGLQFLFEYFSETQRNKGNFPGRFSGRQFSNSRSEMNVSTLELGDSALYLCASSLARGTHNEQFFGPGTRLTVL.

This clonotype was observed many times. A much larger clone sits a single nucleotide away, making a read error possible. The chain is built from TRBV6-2 or TRBV6-3 and TRBJ2-7; D gene unclear. Germline loops: CDR1 MNHEY, CDR2 SVGEGT. The CDR3 length is 11 residues. Between the trimmed V and J ends, which lost 5 bases and 7 bases, there was a span of 9 bases. CDR3 protein: CASSHHNEQYF. CDR3 sequence (DNA): TGTGCCAGCAGTCACCACAATGAGCAGTACTTC.

This clonotype was detected ten times or more. The rearrangement links TRBV12-3 or TRBV12-4 to TRBJ1-2; D is unclear. Trimming cost V 6 bases and J 0 bases, with 14 bases left between them. This CDR3 has 15 residues. DNA of the CDR3: TGTGCCAGCAGACCGGGCCTCTCTTCTAACTATGGCTACACCTTC. Amino acid sequence: CASRPGLSSNYGYTF.

The sample holds many counts of this clonotype. The gene calls are TRBV7-6 and TRBJ1-2; D is possibly TRBD1 (5 bases). The CDR3 is 16 amino acids. Trimming removed 4 bases at V and 3 bases at J, with 18 bases between. Looked up from germline, CDR1 is SGHVS and CDR2 is FNYEAQ. Here the CDR3 reads CASSSEGRDRDYGYTF. CDR3 nucleotide sequence: TGTGCCAGCAGCTCCGAGGGGAGGGATCGCGACTATGGCTACACCTTC.

This clonotype turned up a few times. The chain has TRBV7-9 and TRBJ1-1; the D is unclear. Germline values: CDR1 SEHNR, CDR2 FQNEAQ (reference sequence). Trimming took off 5 bases at V and 10 bases at J, with 17 bases between the two ends. CDR3 length: 13 residues. The DNA of the CDR3 is TGTGCCAGCAGCAATCTAGAAAACCGGGGAGCTTTCTTT. This codes for CASSNLENRGAFF.

About this clonotype itself: Given a much more abundant clone one base away, this may be a read error. The CDR3 nucleotides read TGCAGCGTTGGAACTAGCGGGGGGTACGAGCAGTACTTC. Protein sequence: CSVGTSGGYEQYF. The chain combines TRBV29-1 with TRBJ2-7; 12 positions match TRBD2. Germline CDR1 SQVTM, CDR2 ANQGSEA. The CDR3 covers 13 residues. V lost 4 bases and J lost 4; bases outside the gene matches: 2.

The chain couples TRBV21-1 to TRBJ1-2. TRBV21-1 is shown as a pseudogene. The CDR3 contains 14 residues. The CDR3 sequence is CASSKYERCYGYTF. DNA for the CDR3: TGTGCCAGCAGCAAATATGAGCGATGCTATGGCTACACCTTC.

This clonotype was seen repeatedly, ten times or more. The genes are TRBV27 and TRBJ2-7; 8 nucleotides match TRBD2. The germline V gene encodes CDR1 MNHEY and CDR2 SMNVEV (reference sequence). The CDR3 spans 15 residues. The V and J ends lost 2 bases and 0 bases, in that order; junction bases with no gene match: 3. This chain's CDR3 is CASSLRTSHSYEQYF. The CDR3 DNA is TGTGCCAGCAGTTTACGGACTAGCCACTCCTACGAGCAGTACTTC.

This clonotype was found many times. V and J are TRBV6-2 or TRBV6-3 and TRBJ2-3; the D is unclear. Germline V gives CDR1 MNHEY, CDR2 SVGEGT. The V gene lost 7 bases and the J gene lost 0 bases, with 11 bases spanning the gap. The CDR3 sequence is 14 residues long. The CDR3 DNA is TGTGCCAGCAAGTTGGCAGCTAGCACAGATACGCAGTATTTT. This encodes CASKLAASTDTQYF.

This chain connects TRBV20-1 to TRBJ1-2, with unresolved D. Germline lookup yields CDR1 DFQATT and CDR2 SNEGSKA (reference sequence). V lost 5 bases and J lost 8, with 6 bases in between. The CDR3 is made up of 9 amino acids. The CDR3 loop is CSALGGYTF. In DNA, the CDR3 is TGCAGTGCTTTAGGGGGCTACACCTTC.

On this clonotype: The junction departs from germline at one end; a sequencing error may be responsible. This chain joins TRBV29-1 and TRBJ2-1; no reliable D call. Germline CDR1 and CDR2: SQVTM and ANQGSEA. This CDR3 has 12 amino acids. The DNA of the CDR3 is TGCTGCGTTGTGGGATCCTACAATGAGCAGTTCTTC. Residues: CCVVGSYNEQFF.

Only a few counts were recorded for this clonotype. This chain uses TRBV11-2 with TRBJ2-5; D gene uncertain. This CDR3 is 14 amino acids long. The germline CDR1 and CDR2 sequences are SGHAT and FQNNGV. Trimming shortened V by 2 bases and J by 11 bases, and 18 bases separated the two germline ends. DNA of the CDR3: TGTGCCAGCAGCTTAAGGATGAACTACAATGAGCAGTACTTC. Translating gives CASSLRMNYNEQYF.

This clonotype was found a few times. This chain uses TRBV10-3 with TRBJ1-4; D ambiguous. Germline V gene data show CDR1 as ENHRY and CDR2 as SYGVKD. Trimming took 8 bases from V and 0 from J, leaving 10 bases between them. CDR3 length equals 14 residues. CDR3 amino acids: CAIRDGTTNEKLFF. CDR3 in DNA: TGTGCCATCCGAGATGGTACAACTAATGAAAAACTGTTTTTT.

This clonotype was recorded many times. The chain employs TRBV30 and TRBJ2-1; 8 bases agree with TRBD2. This CDR3 has 15 amino acids. Germline trimming cut 4 bases from V and 14 bases from J; bases unmatched to any gene: 19. Germline V CDR1 and CDR2: GTSNPN, SVGIG (reference sequence). CDR3 region: CAWKITSGGVLREFF. The DNA of the CDR3 is TGTGCCTGGAAGATAACCAGCGGGGGCGTCCTTCGAGAGTTCTTC.

This clonotype showed up many times. This rearrangement joins TRBV11-3 to TRBJ2-5; TRBD2 is a possible D gene (5 bases). The CDR3 totals 12 residues. Deletions cut 6 bases from V and 5 bases from J, with 10 bases between. Germline V lookup: CDR1 SGHNT, CDR2 YENEEA. In nucleotides, the CDR3 is TGTGCCAGCAGTTTTTCGGGGGAGACCCAGTACTTC. Protein: CASSFSGETQYF.

This clonotype was counted many times. This sequence joins TRBV7-8 and TRBJ2-7; 10 bases map to TRBD1. CDR3 size: 14 residues. With V trimmed by 6 bases and J by 0 bases, 2 bases remained unmatched. Germline CDR1 reads SGHVS; CDR2 reads FQNEAQ. CDR3 loop: CASSRTGGSYEQYF. Here the CDR3 DNA reads TGTGCCAGCAGTCGGACAGGGGGCTCCTACGAGCAGTACTTC. The full variable domain, in which reference TRBV7-8 and TRBJ2-7 provide the parts outside the CDR3, is GAGVSQSPRYKVAKRGQDVALRCDPISGHVSLFWYQQALGQGPEFLTYFQNEAQLDKSGLPSDRFFAERPEGSVSTLKIQRTQQEDSAVYLCASSRTGGSYEQYFGPGTRLTVT.

This clonotype was detected ten times or more. The chain employs TRBV6-5 and TRBJ2-7; weak D call: TRBD2 (5 bases). This CDR3 is built from 16 residues. The V gene lost 0 bases and the J gene lost 6 bases, with 18 bases spanning the gap. Germline CDR1 MNHEY, CDR2 SVGAGI. The CDR3 DNA is TGTGCCAGCAGTTACTCCGGGGTTAGTACCTCAGGCGAGCAGTACTTC. Translated, it gives CASSYSGVSTSGEQYF.